Sequencing of this T cell receptor (beta chain) was carried out in a study of OX40 agonist ivuxolimab in advanced cancers. Germline V gives CDR1 MNHEY, CDR2 SVGAGI. CDR3 length: 14 amino acids. Trimming took 10 bases from V and 0 from J, leaving 16 bases between them. Some clones are missing from TCRdb's copy, which holds only in-frame ones; the method was immunoSEQ multiplex PCR. This sample has approximately 72,000 clones, with around 88% found just once. The J gene is TRBJ2-7, the V gene TRBV6-5; possible D gene TRBD2, 6 bases. The TCR sequence derives from an adult with an advanced solid tumor such as melanoma, head and neck, liver or kidney cancer. The sequences come from CD4+ or CD8+ T cells sorted from blood, collected in a trial of the OX40 agonist ivuxolimab. CDR3 nucleotides: TGTGCCACCGCATTCGGGAGATTCTCCTACGAGCAGTACTTC. Encoded protein: CATAFGRFSYEQYF.